This T cell receptor (beta chain) came from a study of cytomegalovirus exposure and HLA in healthy donors (dated by TCRdb to about 2017). Looking at the study overall: The 666 repertoires of the first cohort and the approximately 110 validation repertoires were produced on the same platform, according to a later analysis. The study combined high-throughput TCR immunosequencing, statistical association of individual TCRs with disease status, and machine learning to predict cytomegalovirus infection status. The aim of the study was to test whether cataloging public T cell receptors could identify signatures of past pathogen exposure. In addition to the first cohort of 666 subjects, a separate validation cohort of approximately 130 different subjects was used.

Donors formed part of the validation cohort, which comprised over a hundred subjects and was distinct from the first cohort of 670 or so subjects. Results the study describes overall, beyond this receptor: Across donors, most TCR sequences were observed very rarely, whereas some public TCRs were present in many individuals. In a later analysis, TCRs clustered in the first cohort were found to also tend to co-occur in the approximately 120 validation repertoires, with about 94% of cluster scores above 0. The study listed 164 TCR beta chains as associated with cytomegalovirus. A later analysis lacked HLA typing for the validation cohort, so it scored co-occurrence in that cohort across all 130 or so repertoires. It was suggested by the authors that the approach could potentially be generalized to other disease states and immunological phenotypes. In vitro tests confirmed that a few of the cytomegalovirus-associated TCR beta chains recognize cytomegalovirus antigens. Cytomegalovirus status was reported to be diagnosed by the classifier with high specificity and sensitivity in both the original and validation cohorts.

The germline V gene encodes CDR1 MNHEY and CDR2 SMNVEV (reference sequence). Trimming removed 1 base from V and 4 bases from J, leaving 6 bases between the germline ends. The cysteine opens and the phenylalanine closes a CDR3 of 13 amino acids. Of all the DNA, just the CDR3 is kept, 39 bases in frame from base 1. Points on this clone: The antigen it binds to is not known. No qualities accompany the bases; no much larger clone lies one base away.

The library relied on the immunoSEQ multiplex PCR assay. In the authors' own workflow: A statistical classification framework was built for diagnosing cytomegalovirus status from the catalog of TCR beta chain sequences. TCRdb's version of the immuneACCESS table is confined to in-frame rearrangements and falls short of the full clone set. An unresolved V gene accounts for under half of the shortfall where checked; the remainder is of unknown origin. That table is the source of V, J and clone size, and D and trimming were worked out from the DNA. The sample data list about 350,000 clones, and around 90% of these were observed just once. The biggest ten clones account for 0.95% to 1.5% of the sample.

The clonotype comes from a woman under 40 in good health and CMV-seropositive. The V and J segments used are TRBV27 and TRBJ2-3, with the D gene too uncertain to name. The sequenced sample was PBMCs. The DNA sequence reads TGTGCCAGCAGTTTATTTCGGTCAGATACGCAGTATTTT. This translates into CASSLFRSDTQYF.